Listed below are T cell receptor beta chains from one sample, sequenced in a study of early T cells in non-severe SARS-CoV-2 infection. TCRdb reanalysed the 5' RACE reads using MiXCR and keeps one entry per CDR3 protein. The data contain more than 65,000 distinct CDR3 sequences, roughly 13% of them singletons. Sample: whole blood. The receptors here all came from an adult who was a healthcare worker with PCR-confirmed SARS-CoV-2 infection or an uninfected control (not recorded which). Both conserved end residues are part of each CDR3.

J,V,CDR3
TRBJ2-1,TRBV29-1,CSVRGLVNEQFF
TRBJ2-6,TRBV4-1,CASSQHRTGANVLTF
TRBJ2-7,TRBV4-3,CASSQDLGDRDYEQYF
TRBJ2-6,TRBV18,CASSLNGQFSSGANVLTF
TRBJ2-7,TRBV10-3,CAISGAGGPYEQYF
TRBJ1-1,TRBV14,CASSASGYEAFF
TRBJ2-1,TRBV5-1,CASSLVATGRSYNEQFF
TRBJ2-5,TRBV11-3,CASSLRQPQETQYF
TRBJ2-6,TRBV6-6,CASRHTGANVLTF
TRBJ1-1,TRBV4-1,CASRSLPLVETEAFF
TRBJ2-5,TRBV6-1,CASTLRPPRAETQYF
TRBJ2-1,TRBV6-2/TRBV6-3,CASSPYTEQFF
TRBJ2-7,TRBV7-2,CASSLIATSGYEQYF
TRBJ2-3,TRBV4-2,CASSLGGERTDTQYF
TRBJ2-1,TRBV5-1,CASSFGLAVYNEQFF
TRBJ1-2,TRBV19,CAARERAGYTF
TRBJ2-1,TRBV14,CASSQDPDRYNEQFF
TRBJ2-1,TRBV12-3/TRBV12-4,CASSLEIRGQGRINEQFF
TRBJ1-2,TRBV12-3/TRBV12-4,CASSPGPGYGYTF
TRBJ2-1,TRBV29-1,CSVDARGQGNEQFF
TRBJ2-1,TRBV24-1,CATSVAGTVDEQFF
TRBJ2-7,TRBV11-2,CASSLERTVEQYF
TRBJ2-2,TRBV5-5,CASSLYGRNTGELFF
TRBJ2-2,TRBV5-1,CASSPGQGRAGELFF
TRBJ1-3,TRBV3-1,CASSQRGAGNTIYF
TRBJ2-1,TRBV9,CASSVSLAGTYEQFF
TRBJ2-5,TRBV15,CATSREGPLETQYF
TRBJ2-5,TRBV7-6,CASSLGVVQETQYF
TRBJ2-7,TRBV18,CASSPPSGPGEQYF
TRBJ2-1,TRBV5-4,CASSPDGSSYNEQFF
TRBJ2-1,TRBV2,CASKARASYNEQFF